The sequence of this T cell receptor beta chain was determined in a study of Ad26.COV2.S vaccination and SARS-CoV-2 variants. The overall study: Donor had been placed in the Ad26.COV2.S arm of the COV1001 trial.

General study results and limits: Substantial breadth in spike-specific CD8+ and CD4+ T cell responses was reportedly seen after vaccination.

Treatment described: roughly 18 received Ad26.COV2.S at low or high dose, single or two shots; about 5 received placebo; per-sample allocation not given. Day 63 after the first vaccine or placebo injection was the time point for sampling. An adult aged 18-55 years in Boston served as the donor. The vaccine antigen was prefusion-stabilized Wuhan SARS-CoV-2 spike. The CDR3 is 13 residues long. Germline V CDR1 and CDR2: MGHRA, YSYEKL. V was trimmed by 6 bases and J by 8 bases, leaving 16 bases between them. Assay used: immunoSEQ multiplex PCR; TCRdb lists only in-frame clones, some missing. The sample has about 410,000 clones, 75% to 90% seen once. To note about this clone: Its target is unknown.

Sequenced material: peripheral blood, taken in a trial of Ad26.COV2.S vaccine versus placebo. This chain connects TRBV4-1 to TRBJ1-2; possible D gene TRBD1, 5 bases. The clonotype originates from a person between 18 and 65 years old who received the Ad26.COV2.S COVID-19 vaccine or a placebo. The CDR3 loop reads CASRDPIGDGYTF. The CDR3 region has the DNA TGCGCCAGCAGGGACCCGATAGGGGACGGCTACACCTTC.